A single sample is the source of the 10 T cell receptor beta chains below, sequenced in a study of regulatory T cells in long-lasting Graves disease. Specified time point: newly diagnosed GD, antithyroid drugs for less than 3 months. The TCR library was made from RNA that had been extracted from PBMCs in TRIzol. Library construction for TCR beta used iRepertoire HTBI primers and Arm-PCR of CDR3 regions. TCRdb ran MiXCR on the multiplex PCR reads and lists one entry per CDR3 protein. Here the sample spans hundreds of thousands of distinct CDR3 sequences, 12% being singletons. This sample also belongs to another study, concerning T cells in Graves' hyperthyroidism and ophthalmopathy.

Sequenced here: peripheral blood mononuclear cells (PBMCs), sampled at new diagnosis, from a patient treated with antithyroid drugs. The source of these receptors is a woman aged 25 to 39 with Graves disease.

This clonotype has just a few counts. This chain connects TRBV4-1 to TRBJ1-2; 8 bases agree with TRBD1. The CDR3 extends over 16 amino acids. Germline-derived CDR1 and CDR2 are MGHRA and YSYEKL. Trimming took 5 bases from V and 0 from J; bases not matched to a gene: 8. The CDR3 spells CASSKGQVPSNYGYTF. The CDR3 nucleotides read TGCGCCAGCAGCAAGGGACAGGTCCCTTCTAACTATGGCTACACCTTC.

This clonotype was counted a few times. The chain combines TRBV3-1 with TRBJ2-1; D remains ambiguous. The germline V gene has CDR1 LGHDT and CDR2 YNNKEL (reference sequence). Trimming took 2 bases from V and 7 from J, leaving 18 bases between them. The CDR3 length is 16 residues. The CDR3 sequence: CASSQRQLPPGNEQFF. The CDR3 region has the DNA TGTGCCAGCAGCCAAAGGCAACTGCCTCCCGGGAATGAGCAGTTCTTC.

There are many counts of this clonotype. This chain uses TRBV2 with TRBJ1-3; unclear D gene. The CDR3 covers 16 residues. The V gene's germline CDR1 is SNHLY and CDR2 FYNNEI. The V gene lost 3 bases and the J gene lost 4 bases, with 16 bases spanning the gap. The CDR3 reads CASSDRRLVGGNTIYF. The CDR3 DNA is TGTGCCAGCAGTGATCGTCGGCTTGTGGGAGGAAACACCATATATTTT. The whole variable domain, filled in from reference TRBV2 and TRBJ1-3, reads EPEVTQTPSHQVTQMGQEVILRCVPISNHLYFYWYRQILGQKVEFLVSFYNNEISEKSEIFDDQFSVERPDGSNFTLKIRSTKLEDSAMYFCASSDRRLVGGNTIYFGEGSWLTVV.

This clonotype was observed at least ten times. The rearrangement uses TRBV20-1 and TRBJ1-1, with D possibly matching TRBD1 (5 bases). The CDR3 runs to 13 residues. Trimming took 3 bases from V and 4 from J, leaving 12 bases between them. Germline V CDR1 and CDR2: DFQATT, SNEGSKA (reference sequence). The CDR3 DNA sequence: TGCAGTGCTAGTGGGCCTCAGGGCACTGAAGCTTTCTTT. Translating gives CSASGPQGTEAFF.

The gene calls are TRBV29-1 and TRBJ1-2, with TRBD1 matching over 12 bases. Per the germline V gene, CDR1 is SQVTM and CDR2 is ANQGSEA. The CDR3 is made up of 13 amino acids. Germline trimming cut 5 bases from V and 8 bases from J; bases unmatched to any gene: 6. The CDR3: CSVSGTGGAGYTF. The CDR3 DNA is TGCAGCGTTTCCGGGACAGGGGGCGCCGGCTACACCTTC.

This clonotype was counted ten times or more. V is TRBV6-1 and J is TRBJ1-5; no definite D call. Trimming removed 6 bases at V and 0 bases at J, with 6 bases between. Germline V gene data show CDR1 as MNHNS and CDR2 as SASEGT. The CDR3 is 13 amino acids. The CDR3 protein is CASRMSSNQPQHF. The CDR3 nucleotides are TGTGCCAGCAGGATGTCTAGCAATCAGCCCCAGCATTTT.

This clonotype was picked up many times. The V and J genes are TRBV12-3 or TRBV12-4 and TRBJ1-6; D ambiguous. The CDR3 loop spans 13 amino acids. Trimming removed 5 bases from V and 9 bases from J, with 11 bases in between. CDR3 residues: CASSRQSSSPLHF. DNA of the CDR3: TGTGCCAGCAGTCGACAATCCAGTTCACCCCTCCACTTT.

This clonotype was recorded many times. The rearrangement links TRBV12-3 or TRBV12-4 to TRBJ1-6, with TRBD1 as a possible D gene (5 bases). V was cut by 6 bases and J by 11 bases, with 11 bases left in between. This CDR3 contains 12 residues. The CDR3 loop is CASSYGGTPLHF. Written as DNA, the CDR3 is TGTGCCAGCAGCTATGGGGGGACACCCCTCCACTTT.

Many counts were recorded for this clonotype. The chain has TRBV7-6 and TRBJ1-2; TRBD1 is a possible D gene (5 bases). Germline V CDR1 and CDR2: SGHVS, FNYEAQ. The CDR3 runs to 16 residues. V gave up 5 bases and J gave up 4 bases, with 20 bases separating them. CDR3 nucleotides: TGTGCCAGCAGCCCACGAGCCGATAGGGGCCGCTATGGCTACACCTTC. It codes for CASSPRADRGRYGYTF.

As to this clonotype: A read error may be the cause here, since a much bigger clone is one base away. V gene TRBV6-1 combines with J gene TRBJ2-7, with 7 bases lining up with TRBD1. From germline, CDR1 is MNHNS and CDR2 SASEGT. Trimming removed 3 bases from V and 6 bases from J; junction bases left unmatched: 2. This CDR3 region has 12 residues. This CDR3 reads CASSDYRGEQYF. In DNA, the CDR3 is TGTGCCAGCAGTGATTACAGGGGCGAGCAGTACTTC.